This TCR beta chain was captured in a study of blood T cell repertoires in COVID-19. On the study more broadly: Spain, Italy and the United States supplied samples that represented acute and convalescent COVID-19. PBMCs, B-cell-depleted T cells, or T cells were the source of the cDNA or gDNA that made up the material.

CDR3 length: 14 residues. CDR1 and CDR2 (germline): LGHNA, YNFKEQ. Trimming shortened V by 1 base and J by 4 bases, and 8 bases separated the two germline ends. The cohort comprised adults aged about 18 to 100 years residing in approximately 25 US areas. Participants reported their clinical history, and cohort assignment relied on those reports. Clones were sequenced by immunoSEQ multiplex PCR, and TCRdb holds only the in-frame ones, with some missing. The sample comprises 470,000 or so clones, nearly 90% of which are singletons, and approximately 2% rests with the top ten. The material sequenced was PBMCs or T cells enriched from blood (not recorded which). This chain joins TRBV4-2 and TRBJ1-3; no reliable D call. The clonotype originates from a woman aged 18-29 years with acute COVID-19. For the CDR3, the DNA is TGTGCCAGCAGCCAAGGGTTCGAGGGAAACACCATATATTTT. The encoded protein is CASSQGFEGNTIYF.